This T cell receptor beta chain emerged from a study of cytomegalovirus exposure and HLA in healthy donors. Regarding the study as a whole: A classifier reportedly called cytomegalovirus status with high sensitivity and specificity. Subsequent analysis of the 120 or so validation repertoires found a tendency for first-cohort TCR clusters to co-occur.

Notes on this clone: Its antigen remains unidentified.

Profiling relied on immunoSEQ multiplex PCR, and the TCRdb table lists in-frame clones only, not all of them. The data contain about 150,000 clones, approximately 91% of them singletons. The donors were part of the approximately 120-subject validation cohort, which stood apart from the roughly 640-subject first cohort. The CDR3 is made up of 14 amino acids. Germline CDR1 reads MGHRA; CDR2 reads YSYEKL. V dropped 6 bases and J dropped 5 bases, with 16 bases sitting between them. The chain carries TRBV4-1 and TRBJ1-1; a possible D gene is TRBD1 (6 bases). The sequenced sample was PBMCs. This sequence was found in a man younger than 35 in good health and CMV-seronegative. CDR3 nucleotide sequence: TGCGCCAGCAGACCAATCGCAGGGGTAACTGAAGCTTTCTTT. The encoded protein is CASRPIAGVTEAFF.